The sequence of this T cell receptor (beta chain) was determined in a study of radiation and T cells in renal cell carcinoma. General study results and limits: In blood, top tumor clones expanded by 2 weeks, shrinking by 4. Dominant CDR3 motifs were more common in irradiated tumors than controls.

Treatment described: 15 Gy SBRT to primary tumor, nephrectomy 4 weeks later. Nephrectomy followed 15 Gy stereotactic body radiation by 4 weeks. This renal cell carcinoma was of the clear cell type. On this clone: Its target is unknown.

Some clones are missing from TCRdb's copy, which holds only in-frame ones; the method was immunoSEQ multiplex PCR. The sample includes tens of thousands of clones, about 51% of them seen just once. This CDR3 is built from 13 residues. Germline V gene lookup returns CDR1 MNHNS and CDR2 SASEGT. Trimming pared 10 bases from V and 4 bases from J, leaving 14 bases between. The material was tumor tissue, obtained from a patient whose treatment included radiotherapy and nephrectomy. The clonotype was recovered from a woman aged 45-65 years with renal cell carcinoma. The genes are TRBV6-1 and TRBJ1-5; D is unclear. CDR3 region: CAISHGPNQPQHF. DNA for the CDR3: TGTGCCATATCGCACGGCCCAAATCAGCCCCAGCATTTT.